The 29 T cell receptor beta chains given below trace back to one sample, sequenced in a study of T-cell reconstitution after alpha-beta-depleted transplantation in children. For TCRbeta, the library was prepared with unique molecular identifiers. From the PCR reads, TCRdb called clonotypes with MiXCR, one entry per CDR3 protein. The sample lists about 340,000 distinct CDR3 sequences; about a tenth were seen once. Sequencing used PBMCs from the stem cell graft donor, obtained from the stem cell graft. All receptors derive from a human donor who donated a stem cell graft to a child with acute lymphoblastic leukemia.

This clonotype was counted only a few times. This sequence joins TRBV29-1 and TRBJ2-3, with D perhaps being TRBD1 or TRBD2 (5 bases each). Germline V gene lookup returns CDR1 SQVTM and CDR2 ANQGSEA. This CDR3 has 13 amino acids. Trimming took 8 bases from V and 4 from J, leaving 16 bases between them. CDR3 nucleotides: TGCAGCCGTGGGGGTATGGCCCCAGATACGCAGTATTTT. This translates into CSRGGMAPDTQYF.

This clonotype was counted only a few times. V usage is TRBV12-3 or TRBV12-4 and J usage is TRBJ2-2; the match to TRBD1 covers 8 bases. CDR3 length: 16 amino acids. Trimming took 5 bases from V and 1 from J; bases not matched to a gene: 6. DNA of the CDR3: TGTGCCAGCAGTGTCGGACAGGGAGGGAACACCGGGGAGCTGTTTTTT. Translated, it gives CASSVGQGGNTGELFF.

Only a few counts were recorded for this clonotype. The chain is built from TRBV5-1 and TRBJ2-1; 8 bases agree with TRBD2. Germline CDR1 is SGHRS and CDR2 is YFSETQ. Unmatched junction bases numbered 7, after V lost 0 bases and J lost 8 bases. This CDR3 has 15 amino acids. The CDR3 region is CASSLDAGGPYEQFF. Written as DNA, the CDR3 is TGCGCCAGCAGCTTGGATGCGGGAGGTCCGTATGAGCAGTTCTTC.

This sequence joins TRBV4-1 and TRBJ2-1; 10 bases agree with TRBD2. Trimming cost V 3 bases and J 8 bases; bases outside gene matches: 7. The CDR3 has 15 residues. In germline, CDR1 is MGHRA, CDR2 YSYEKL. The CDR3 is CASSHLAGARHEQFF. CDR3 coding DNA: TGCGCCAGCAGCCACCTAGCGGGGGCTCGCCATGAGCAGTTCTTC.

This clonotype was observed a handful of times. The rearrangement links TRBV5-1 to TRBJ2-7; D is unclear. Germline V gives CDR1 SGHRS, CDR2 YFSETQ. Trimming took off 0 bases at V and 1 base at J, with 17 bases between the two ends. The CDR3 loop spans 17 amino acids. Here the CDR3 reads CASSLGQTPFKSYEQYF. CDR3 DNA: TGCGCCAGCAGCTTGGGGCAGACACCCTTTAAATCCTACGAGCAGTACTTC.

The chain combines TRBV4-1 with TRBJ2-2, with 9 bases aligning to TRBD2. CDR1 and CDR2 from the germline V gene are MGHRA and YSYEKL. This CDR3 has 18 amino acids. V gave up 1 base and J gave up 4 bases; unmatched junction bases: 10. The CDR3 bases are TGCGCCAGCAGCCAAGGGTTTAGCGGGAGTATCCGCACCGGGGAGCTGTTTTTT. Translating it yields CASSQGFSGSIRTGELFF.

The chain's CDR3 is CASSIDGTSGRRHEQFF. The DNA of the CDR3 is TGTGCCAGCAGCATAGACGGGACTAGCGGGAGGCGACATGAGCAGTTCTTC. The rearrangement links TRBV7-9 to TRBJ2-1, with 15 nucleotides matching TRBD2. There are 17 residues in the CDR3. The germline V gene encodes CDR1 SEHNR and CDR2 FQNEAQ (reference sequence). Trimming took 5 bases from V and 8 from J; bases not matched to a gene: 10. Combining the CDR3 with reference TRBV7-9 and TRBJ2-1 gives the whole variable domain DTGVSQNPRHKITKRGQNVTFRCDPISEHNRLYWYRQTLGQGPEFLTYFQNEAQLEKSRLLSDRFSAERPKGSFSTLEIQRTEQGDSAMYLCASSIDGTSGRRHEQFFGPGTRLTVL.

The sample holds many counts of this clonotype. The genes are TRBV6-1 and TRBJ2-3, with a tentative D call TRBD1 (5 bases). Germline V gene lookup returns CDR1 MNHNS and CDR2 SASEGT. The length of the CDR3 is 14 residues. Trimming stripped 4 bases from V and 2 bases from J, with 10 bases between. The CDR3 protein is CASSALGATDTQYF. For the CDR3, the DNA is TGTGCCAGCAGTGCCCTTGGGGCCACAGATACGCAGTATTTT.

This clonotype was counted at least ten times. The V gene is TRBV20-1, the J gene TRBJ2-7; D is possibly TRBD1 (6 bases). Trimming removed 0 bases at V and 8 bases at J, with 26 bases between. Germline loops: CDR1 DFQATT, CDR2 SNEGSKA (reference sequence). CDR3 length equals 17 residues. This chain's CDR3 is CSARDGNRQAARPQQYF. CDR3 DNA sequence: TGCAGTGCTAGAGACGGGAACCGACAGGCCGCTCGGCCCCAGCAGTACTTC.

This sequence joins TRBV28 and TRBJ1-5; no reliable D call. Looked up from germline, CDR1 is MDHEN and CDR2 is SYDVKM. The CDR3 is 17 amino acids. V was clipped by 6 bases and J by 0 bases, with 18 bases between them. CDR3 DNA sequence: TGTGCCAGCAGCGCCTCGATCGTGATCTATAGCAATCAGCCCCAGCATTTT. Encoded protein: CASSASIVIYSNQPQHF.

This clonotype was counted between two and nine times. The chain carries TRBV19 and TRBJ1-5; D not resolved. V lost 8 bases, J lost 9 bases, and 26 bases lay in between. Germline-derived CDR1 and CDR2 are LNHDA and SQIVND (reference sequence). There are 16 residues in the CDR3. The CDR3, as DNA: TGTGCCAGTTCGACCGGGAAAATCGTCGACGGAATGCCCCAGCATTTT. It codes for CASSTGKIVDGMPQHF.

The chain recombines TRBV27 with TRBJ1-5; no clear D gene. Trimming cost V 6 bases and J 5 bases, with 11 bases left between them. CDR1 is MNHEY, CDR2 SMNVEV, per germline (reference sequence). The CDR3 length is 13 residues. Written as DNA, the CDR3 is TGTGCCAGCAGCCTAACCCTGTATCAGCCCCAGCATTTT. Translation: CASSLTLYQPQHF.

This sequence joins TRBV4-2 and TRBJ2-2, with 10 bases fitting TRBD2. After removal of 0 bases from V and 6 bases from J, the junction contained 10 bases not matched to a gene. The germline V gene has CDR1 LGHNA and CDR2 YNFKEQ. The CDR3 covers 18 residues. The CDR3 coding sequence is TGTGCCAGCAGCCAAGATAGCTCTAGCGGGAGTATGGCCGGGGAGCTGTTTTTT. The encoded protein is CASSQDSSSGSMAGELFF.

The chain employs TRBV12-3 or TRBV12-4 and TRBJ1-3; weak D call: TRBD1 (6 bases). This CDR3 region has 13 residues. Deletions cut 8 bases from V and 4 bases from J, with 12 bases between. CDR3 bases: TGTGCCAGCGATCCAGGGGCCGGAAACACCATATATTTT. Translating it yields CASDPGAGNTIYF.

The sample holds a few counts of this clonotype. This chain connects TRBV11-2 to TRBJ2-1; 9 bases are a match to TRBD2. CDR3 size: 18 residues. The V gene end was trimmed by 1 base and the J gene end by 5 bases; junction bases not matched to a gene: 12. CDR1 and CDR2 from the germline V gene are SGHAT and FQNNGV. In DNA form, the CDR3 reads TGTGCCAGCAGCTTAGGATTGGGGCGAGTAGCGGGAGACAATGAGCAGTTCTTC. Its protein product is CASSLGLGRVAGDNEQFF.

There are many counts of this clonotype. The chain uses TRBV21-1 and TRBJ1-2; TRBD1, as called in the table, went unchecked against the DNA. TRBV21-1 is tagged as a pseudogene. The CDR3 has 16 residues. CDR3 DNA sequence: TGTGCCAGCAGCTTACCCAACAGGGGGCGCCTCTATGGCTACACCTTC. This translates into CASSLPNRGRLYGYTF.

This chain connects TRBV20-1 to TRBJ2-5; tentative D call: TRBD2 (5 bases). The germline V gene encodes CDR1 DFQATT and CDR2 SNEGSKA (reference sequence). The CDR3 contains 12 residues. V was shortened by 3 bases and J by 7 bases, with 12 bases between the two germline ends. The CDR3 DNA follows: TGCAGTGCTAGCGTCCGCCGGGGGACCCAGTACTTC. It specifies CSASVRRGTQYF.

This clonotype was seen at least ten times. The rearrangement links TRBV7-6 to TRBJ2-3; D is perhaps TRBD1 or TRBD2 (6 bases each). This CDR3 is built from 15 residues. Trimming cost V 4 bases and J 3 bases, with 14 bases left between them. Germline assignment: CDR1 SGHVS and CDR2 FNYEAQ. CDR3 loop: CASSYQGRSTDTQYF. The DNA of the CDR3 is TGTGCCAGCAGCTACCAGGGGAGGAGTACAGATACGCAGTATTTT.

This clonotype was seen more than once but under ten times. The chain uses TRBV5-1 and TRBJ1-1; D is uncertain. The V and J ends lost 4 bases and 10 bases respectively, with 17 bases between them. There are 13 residues in the CDR3. Germline V CDR1 and CDR2: SGHRS, YFSETQ. CDR3 bases: TGCGCCAGCAGCCGCGCCGGGGTATTGGGAGCTTTCTTT. It specifies CASSRAGVLGAFF.

The chain couples TRBV5-1 to TRBJ2-1; 7 bases are a match to TRBD2. V was pared by 4 bases and J by 6 bases, with 13 bases of the junction left unmatched. The CDR3 has 16 residues. Per the germline V gene, CDR1 is SGHRS and CDR2 is YFSETQ. CDR3 sequence: CASSGVGRGRRNEQFF. CDR3 nucleotide sequence: TGCGCCAGCAGCGGGGTAGGGCGCGGGAGACGCAATGAGCAGTTCTTC.

This sequence joins TRBV20-1 and TRBJ2-1, with a tentative D call TRBD2 (5 bases). With 6 bases removed from V and 3 bases from J, the gap between germline ends came to 9 bases. Germline CDR1 reads DFQATT; CDR2 reads SNEGSKA (reference sequence). This CDR3 spans 12 amino acids. The CDR3 sequence is CSADRDYNEQFF. The CDR3 DNA is TGCAGTGCGGACCGGGACTACAATGAGCAGTTCTTC.

The V call is TRBV20-1, the J call TRBJ2-6; D might be TRBD1 (5 bases). The CDR3 spans 16 residues. V gave up 5 bases and J gave up 2 bases, with 16 bases separating them. The germline CDR1 and CDR2 sequences are DFQATT and SNEGSKA (reference sequence). CDR3 amino acids: CSADERGAPGANVLTF. In DNA, the CDR3 is TGCAGTGCTGACGAACGTGGGGCGCCTGGGGCCAACGTCCTGACTTTC.

In its sample, this clonotype was seen many times. V usage is TRBV5-6 and J usage is TRBJ2-5, with 9 bases aligning to TRBD2. With 0 bases clipped from V and 2 bases from J, the junction kept 2 bases outside the gene matches. Germline CDR1 reads SGHDT; CDR2 reads YYEEEE. The CDR3 length is 15 residues. The CDR3 coding sequence is TGTGCCAGCAGCTTGGAGCGGGAGGAACAAGAGACCCAGTACTTC. Encoded protein: CASSLEREEQETQYF.

The sample holds a few counts of this clonotype. The genes are TRBV20-1 and TRBJ2-1, with 11 positions matching TRBD2. The CDR3 is made up of 17 amino acids. V lost 3 bases and J lost 9; bases outside the gene matches: 16. The V gene's germline CDR1 is DFQATT and CDR2 SNEGSKA (reference sequence). The CDR3 is CSASSGGTSGGVFEQFF. As DNA, the CDR3 is TGCAGTGCTAGTTCTGGGGGTACTAGCGGGGGTGTCTTTGAGCAGTTCTTC.

The chain combines TRBV29-1 with TRBJ1-1, with D hard to call. V was trimmed by 4 bases and J by 0 bases, leaving 15 bases between them. Germline CDR1 and CDR2: SQVTM and ANQGSEA. The CDR3 extends over 15 amino acids. CDR3 nucleotides: TGCAGCGTTGGTCGTTTGGGTAGGGTGAACACTGAAGCTTTCTTT. It is translated as CSVGRLGRVNTEAFF.

V is TRBV7-9 and J is TRBJ2-1, with TRBD2 as a possible D gene (6 bases). The V gene's germline CDR1 is SEHNR and CDR2 FQNEAQ (reference sequence). Trimming took off 0 bases at V and 4 bases at J, with 16 bases between the two ends. There are 17 residues in the CDR3. Here the CDR3 reads CASSLARGARAYNEQFF. The CDR3 region has the DNA TGTGCCAGCAGCTTAGCGCGGGGCGCTAGGGCTTACAATGAGCAGTTCTTC.

The chain has TRBV14 and TRBJ2-7; D not certain. The CDR3 spans 15 residues. Germline values: CDR1 SGHDN, CDR2 FVKESK. Trimming shortened V by 1 base and J by 0 bases, and 10 bases separated the two germline ends. CDR3 sequence: CASSQGWMSSYEQYF. The DNA of the CDR3 is TGTGCCAGCAGCCAAGGCTGGATGTCCTCCTACGAGCAGTACTTC.

This clonotype has only a few counts. This chain joins TRBV5-1 and TRBJ2-2; 8 positions agree with TRBD2. Trimming took 1 base from V and 0 from J; bases not matched to a gene: 5. This CDR3 contains 17 residues. Germline CDR1 is SGHRS and CDR2 is YFSETQ. The CDR3 spells CASSLYVSGANTGELFF. The CDR3 DNA sequence: TGCGCCAGCAGCTTGTATGTTAGCGGGGCGAACACCGGGGAGCTGTTTTTT.

The rearrangement uses TRBV12-3 or TRBV12-4 and TRBJ2-7, with D unresolved. Between the trimmed V and J ends, which lost 0 bases and 5 bases, there was a span of 5 bases. The CDR3 spans 12 residues. DNA for the CDR3: TGTGCCAGCAGTTTAGCGCCGGACGAGCAGTACTTC. It is translated as CASSLAPDEQYF.